These T cell receptor beta chains were read from a single sample in a study of shared clonotypes between healthy human individuals. The method was immunoSEQ multiplex PCR; TCRdb's version includes in-frame clones alone and lacks a portion of them. Among about 460,000 clones listed, 60% to 80% were seen once. Material for sequencing was PBMCs. These receptors all stem from a middle-aged woman in good health. Some clones in this sample may be carry-over from other donors' samples. CDR3s include the opening cysteine and the closing phenylalanine or tryptophan. A D gene is named only where the DNA matches it firmly. The size entry is marked missing in some rows and otherwise reads once, few, many or a size class.

V gene	J gene	D gene	clone size	CDR3 protein	CDR3 DNA
TRBV27	TRBJ2-1	-	many	CASSWDGGNEQFF	TGTGCCAGCAGTTGGGACGGTGGCAATGAGCAGTTCTTC
TRBV4-1	TRBJ2-3	-	-	CASSAQDADTQYF	TGCGCCAGCAGCGCCCAGGACGCAGATACGCAGTATTTT
TRBV15	TRBJ1-2	TRBD1	-	CATSRVPTGRNGYTF	TGTGCCACCAGCAGAGTACCGACAGGGAGGAATGGCTACACCTTC
TRBV30	TRBJ1-1	-	-	CAWAFRGFGMNTEAFF	TGTGCCTGGGCGTTCAGGGGTTTCGGGATGAACACTGAAGCTTTCTTT
TRBV7-2	TRBJ2-7	TRBD2	-	CASSLGLASQYF	TGTGCCAGCAGCCTAGGACTAGCCTCCCAGTACTTC
TRBV10-3	TRBJ1-3	-	-	CAISAGYSGNTIYF	TGTGCCATCAGTGCCGGGTACTCTGGAAACACCATATATTTT
TRBV2	TRBJ1-5	-	-	CASSQDRSNQPQHF	TGTGCCAGCAGCCAGGACCGTAGCAATCAGCCCCAGCATTTT
TRBV14	TRBJ2-7	TRBD1	-	CASSRRDSYEQYF	TGTGCCAGCAGCCGAAGGGACAGCTACGAGCAGTACTTC
TRBV4-1	TRBJ2-1	-	-	CASSQDLGAGMTQFF	TGCGCCAGCAGCCAAGATCTCGGGGCAGGGATGACGCAGTTCTTC
TRBV11-2	TRBJ2-7	TRBD2	few	CASSPLAGGLGEQYF	TGTGCCAGCAGCCCCCTAGCGGGAGGGCTAGGCGAGCAGTACTTC
TRBV7-2	TRBJ2-3	TRBD2	-	CASSLEVGLAGVGTQYF	TGTGCCAGCAGCTTAGAGGTGGGACTAGCGGGAGTCGGTACGCAGTATTTT
TRBV30	TRBJ1-4	-	-	CAWSADPEKLFF	TGTGCCTGGAGTGCAGACCCCGAAAAACTGTTTTTT
TRBV28	TRBJ1-1	-	-	CASSLFGGLDTEAFF	TGTGCCAGCAGTTTATTTGGGGGGTTGGACACTGAAGCTTTCTTT
TRBV12-5	TRBJ2-2	-	few	CASGTGYTGELFF	TGTGCTAGTGGCACAGGGTACACCGGGGAGCTGTTTTTT
TRBV9	TRBJ2-7	TRBD1	-	CASSEGTGEQYF	TGTGCCAGCAGTGAAGGGACAGGCGAGCAGTACTTC